This TCR beta chain was captured by sequencing in a study of memory CD4+ T cells and cytomegalovirus serostatus. The germline V gene has CDR1 SNHLY and CDR2 FYNNEI. The CDR3 is 11 residues long. Trimming stripped 7 bases from V and 8 bases from J, with 9 bases between. The assay was immunoSEQ multiplex PCR, and TCRdb's table has in-frame clones only and misses some. The repertoire holds tens of thousands of clones, with around three quarters as singletons. Single viable CD3+CD4+CD8-CD45RO+ cells were sorted as the memory CD4+ T cells. The sequence derives from an adult in good health and CMV-seronegative. The chain recombines TRBV2 with TRBJ2-1; unclear D gene. Material for sequencing was memory CD4+ T cells from blood. CDR3 sequence: CASNNLDEQFF. The CDR3 nucleotides read TGTGCCAGCAACAATTTGGATGAGCAGTTCTTC. The variable domain in full, with the rest retrieved from reference TRBV2 and TRBJ2-1, is EPEVTQTPSHQVTQMGQEVILRCVPISNHLYFYWYRQILGQKVEFLVSFYNNEISEKSEIFDDQFSVERPDGSNFTLKIRSTKLEDSAMYFCASNNLDEQFFGPGTRLTVL.